The 17 T cell receptor beta chains in this list originate from one sample, sequenced in a study of response to subunit inactivated influenza vaccine. Each CDR3 protein is one row after TCRdb ran MiXCR on the RT-PCR reads. Of almost 600,000 distinct CDR3 sequences in the sample, around 13% are singletons; the top ten hold 11%. The sequencing here drew on PBMCs from blood, taken about 13 days after vaccination. The receptors here all came from a man aged 50 to 59 who received an inactivated influenza vaccine.

This clonotype turned up a few times. This chain uses TRBV12-3 or TRBV12-4 with TRBJ2-7, with D possibly matching TRBD1 (6 bases). V lost 8 bases and J lost 4, with 18 bases in between. The CDR3 covers 14 residues. The DNA of the CDR3 is TGTGCCAGCGCCCAGGGGCAGCACCTTTACGAGCAGTACTTC. It is translated as CASAQGQHLYEQYF.

The V and J genes are TRBV6-5 and TRBJ2-3, with TRBD1 identical over 7 bases. V lost 0 bases, J lost 5 bases, and 2 bases stayed unmatched. Germline lookup yields CDR1 MNHEY and CDR2 SVGAGI. The CDR3 loop spans 14 amino acids. The CDR3 reads CASSYSGGRDTQYF. CDR3 nucleotide sequence: TGTGCCAGCAGTTACTCAGGGGGCAGAGATACGCAGTATTTT.

The gene calls are TRBV18 and TRBJ2-5; 9 nucleotides match TRBD1. CDR3 length: 15 amino acids. Germline assignment: CDR1 KGHSH and CDR2 LQKENI. Unmatched junction bases numbered 3, after V lost 0 bases and J lost 4 bases. The CDR3 DNA is TGTGCCAGCTCACCACCGATGGGACAGGGAGAGACCCAGTACTTC. Translating gives CASSPPMGQGETQYF. Combining the CDR3 with reference TRBV18 and TRBJ2-5 gives the whole variable domain NAGVMQNPRHLVRRRGQEARLRCSPMKGHSHVYWYRQLPEEGLKFMVYLQKENIIDESGMPKERFSAEFPKEGPSILRIQQVVRGDSAAYFCASSPPMGQGETQYFGPGTRLLVL.

This clonotype has a handful of counts. The V and J genes are TRBV4-2 and TRBJ2-2; D call uncertain. This CDR3 is built from 16 residues. V shed 0 bases and J shed 4 bases, with 12 bases lying between them. Germline lookup yields CDR1 LGHNA and CDR2 YNFKEQ. The CDR3 DNA sequence: TGTGCCAGCAGCCAAGAACGAGCGTACGGCACCGGGGAGCTGTTTTTT. Amino acids: CASSQERAYGTGELFF.

The rearrangement joins TRBV2 to TRBJ2-1; no reliable D call. Germline CDR1 SNHLY, CDR2 FYNNEI. V was cut by 2 bases and J by 7 bases, with 12 bases left in between. This CDR3 is built from 14 residues. The CDR3 region is CASSETITNNEQFF. CDR3 nucleotides: TGTGCCAGCAGTGAAACGATAACTAATAATGAGCAGTTCTTC.

The chain employs TRBV4-1 and TRBJ2-1; TRBD2 matches 13 bases. The CDR3 runs 19 residues. The V gene's germline CDR1 is MGHRA and CDR2 YSYEKL. V lost 1 base and J lost 1; bases outside the gene matches: 7. The CDR3 region has the DNA TGCGCCAGCAGCCAAGTACCGGGACTAGCGGGGAAATCCTACAATGAGCAGTTCTTC. Amino acids: CASSQVPGLAGKSYNEQFF.

This clonotype was observed a handful of times. This chain connects TRBV11-2 to TRBJ2-4; 9 bases agree with TRBD2. V was clipped by 5 bases and J by 1 base; unmatched bases: 18. This CDR3 has 20 amino acids. In germline, CDR1 is SGHAT, CDR2 FQNNGV. For the CDR3, the DNA is TGTGCCAGCAGCATCCATTATAGCGGGAGTCAGGGGGGGGCCAAAAACATTCAGTACTTC. Its translation: CASSIHYSGSQGGAKNIQYF.

The rearrangement joins TRBV28 to TRBJ2-7, with D possibly being TRBD1 (6 bases). The length of the CDR3 is 13 residues. CDR1 is MDHEN, CDR2 SYDVKM, per germline. Trimming took off 3 bases at V and 7 bases at J, with 13 bases between the two ends. CDR3 region: CASSLQTGWEQYF. In DNA form, the CDR3 reads TGTGCCAGCAGTTTGCAGACAGGTTGGGAGCAGTACTTC.

This clonotype was detected ten times or more. This chain connects TRBV20-1 to TRBJ2-3, with 7 nucleotides matching TRBD2. V lost 1 base to trimming and J lost 2 bases; unmatched junction nucleotides: 6. This CDR3 spans 15 amino acids. Germline loops: CDR1 DFQATT, CDR2 SNEGSKA (reference sequence). CDR3 residues: CSARVGGRATDTQYF. The CDR3 DNA follows: TGCAGTGCTAGAGTAGGTGGGAGGGCCACAGATACGCAGTATTTT.

The J gene is TRBJ2-3, the V gene TRBV7-2; 7 bases align to TRBD2. From germline, CDR1 is SGHTA and CDR2 FQGNSA. The V and J ends lost 0 bases and 7 bases, in that order; junction bases with no gene match: 10. This CDR3 has 16 amino acids. For the CDR3, the DNA is TGTGCCAGCAGCTTAGCTGGCGCGGGAGTTTCGAATACGCAGTATTTT. Residues: CASSLAGAGVSNTQYF.

This rearrangement joins TRBV20-1 to TRBJ1-5, with D unresolved. The CDR3 has 12 residues. Trimming stripped 6 bases from V and 6 bases from J, with 12 bases between. Per the germline V gene, CDR1 is DFQATT and CDR2 is SNEGSKA (reference sequence). CDR3: CSAKLGGQPQHF. DNA for the CDR3: TGCAGTGCAAAGCTTGGCGGTCAGCCCCAGCATTTT.

The chain combines TRBV2 with TRBJ2-7; D remains unclear. From germline, CDR1 is SNHLY and CDR2 FYNNEI. The CDR3 loop spans 15 amino acids. V dropped 0 bases and J dropped 5 bases, with 14 bases sitting between them. The CDR3 spells CASSEAGSASNEQYF. CDR3 in DNA: TGTGCCAGCAGTGAAGCGGGTTCGGCTAGTAACGAGCAGTACTTC.

This clonotype has just a few counts. The V call is TRBV5-1, the J call TRBJ2-5; D is unclear. Between the trimmed V and J ends, which lost 0 bases and 5 bases, there was a span of 8 bases. The CDR3 consists of 13 residues. Germline V gene data show CDR1 as SGHRS and CDR2 as YFSETQ. CDR3 coding DNA: TGCGCCAGCAGCTTGGGCCTTCACGAGACCCAGTACTTC. It codes for CASSLGLHETQYF.

J is TRBJ2-7 and V is TRBV12-3 or TRBV12-4; 8 nucleotides match TRBD1. Unmatched junction bases numbered 7, after V lost 6 bases and J lost 3 bases. CDR3 size: 14 residues. The CDR3 DNA sequence: TGTGCCAGCAGACAAGCCGGGACAGGCTACGAGCAGTACTTC. Translated, it gives CASRQAGTGYEQYF.

The sample holds many counts of this clonotype. The chain joins TRBV20-1 to TRBJ2-7; a weak D match, TRBD1 (6 bases). Deletions cut 3 bases from V and 5 bases from J, with 20 bases between. In germline, CDR1 is DFQATT, CDR2 SNEGSKA (reference sequence). This CDR3 has 15 residues. The DNA of the CDR3 is TGCAGTGCTAGCGCGAAGGAACAGGGCCGCAACGAGCAGTACTTC. Residues: CSASAKEQGRNEQYF.

There are a few counts of this clonotype. This chain links TRBV21-1 with TRBJ1-2; TRBD1, the table's D call, was not compared with the DNA. TRBV21-1 corresponds to a pseudogene. The CDR3 consists of 13 residues. The CDR3 DNA follows: TGTGCCAGCAGGGGGGGGAATAACTATGGCTACACCTTC. Its translation: CASRGGNNYGYTF.

This chain joins TRBV18 and TRBJ1-1; unclear D gene. This CDR3 comprises 15 residues. Between the trimmed V and J ends, which lost 2 bases and 0 bases, there was a span of 10 bases. Germline V gene data show CDR1 as KGHSH and CDR2 as LQKENI. The CDR3 region has the DNA TGTGCCAGCTCACCATATGGAGGGATGAACACTGAAGCTTTCTTT. The encoded protein is CASSPYGGMNTEAFF. The whole variable domain, filled in from reference TRBV18 and TRBJ1-1, reads NAGVMQNPRHLVRRRGQEARLRCSPMKGHSHVYWYRQLPEEGLKFMVYLQKENIIDESGMPKERFSAEFPKEGPSILRIQQVVRGDSAAYFCASSPYGGMNTEAFFGQGTRLTVV.